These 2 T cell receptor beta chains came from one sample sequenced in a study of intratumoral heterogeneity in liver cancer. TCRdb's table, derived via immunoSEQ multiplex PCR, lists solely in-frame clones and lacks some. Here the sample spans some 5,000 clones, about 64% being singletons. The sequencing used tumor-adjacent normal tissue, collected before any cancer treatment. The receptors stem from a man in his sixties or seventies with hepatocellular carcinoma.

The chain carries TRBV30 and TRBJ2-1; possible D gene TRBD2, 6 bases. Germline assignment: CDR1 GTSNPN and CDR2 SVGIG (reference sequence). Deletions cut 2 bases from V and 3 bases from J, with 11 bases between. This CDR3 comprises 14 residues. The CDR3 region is CAWSSDGGYNEQFF. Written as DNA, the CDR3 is TGTGCCTGGAGTAGTGACGGGGGCTACAATGAGCAGTTCTTC. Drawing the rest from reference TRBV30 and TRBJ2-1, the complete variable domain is SQTIHQWPATLVQPVGSPLSLECTVEGTSNPNLYWYRQAAGRGLQLLFYSVGIGQISSEVPQNLSASRPQDRQFILSSKKLLLSDSGFYLCAWSSDGGYNEQFFGPGTRLTVL.

In nucleotides, the CDR3 is TGCGCCAGCACCCCCGCGGGGGTGACAGATACGCAGTATTTT. This codes for CASTPAGVTDTQYF. The chain has TRBV5-1 and TRBJ2-3; 7 bases agree with TRBD2. The CDR3 runs to 14 residues. Per germline, CDR1 SGHRS and CDR2 YFSETQ. V lost 6 bases to trimming and J lost 3 bases; unmatched junction nucleotides: 7.